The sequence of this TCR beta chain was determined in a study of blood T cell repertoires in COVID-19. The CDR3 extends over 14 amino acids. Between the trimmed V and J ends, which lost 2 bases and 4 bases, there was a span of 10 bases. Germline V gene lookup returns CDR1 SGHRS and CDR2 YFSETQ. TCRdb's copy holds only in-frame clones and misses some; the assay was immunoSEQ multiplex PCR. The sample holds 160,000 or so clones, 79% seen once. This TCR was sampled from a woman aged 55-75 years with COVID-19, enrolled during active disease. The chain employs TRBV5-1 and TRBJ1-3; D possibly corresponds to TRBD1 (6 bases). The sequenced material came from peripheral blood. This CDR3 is CASSFTGQGNTIYF. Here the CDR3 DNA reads TGCGCCAGCAGCTTTACCGGACAGGGAAACACCATATATTTT. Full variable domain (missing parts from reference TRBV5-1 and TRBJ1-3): KAGVTQTPRYLIKTRGQQVTLSCSPISGHRSVSWYQQTPGQGLQFLFEYFSETQRNKGNFPGRFSGRQFSNSRSEMNVSTLELGDSALYLCASSFTGQGNTIYFGEGSWLTVV.